Reported below is one T cell receptor (beta chain). Per the study methods: It was from reference gene primer amplification that nucleated cell counts were estimated. Profiling relied on immunoSEQ multiplex PCR, and the TCRdb table lists in-frame clones only, not all of them. Clone size and the V and J calls come from that table; the DNA yielded D and trimming. The table lists more than 200,000 clones, around nine tenths of them singletons. This sample is drawn from a study of blood T cell repertoires in COVID-19. For the study at large: Symptom resolution, clearance, or two negative PCRs marked the recovered donors of Cohort 3. Sources were T cells, B-cell-depleted T cells, or PBMCs; the material itself was cDNA or gDNA. Acute and convalescent COVID-19 samples came from the United States, Italy and Spain.

Germline CDR1 and CDR2: SGHRS and YFSETQ. J was trimmed by 12 bases and V by 1 base; bases with no gene match: 6. This CDR3 region has 15 residues. This receptor was obtained from a man aged 25 to 40 in a cohort exposed to, infected with or recovered from COVID-19 (not recorded which). Sequencing was carried out using PBMCs or T cells enriched from blood (not recorded which). The chain is built from TRBV5-1 and TRBJ2-3; 15 nucleotides match TRBD2. The DNA of the CDR3 is TGCGCCAGCAGCTTGTCCGGGACTAGCGGGAGGTCTCAGTATTTT. Its protein product is CASSLSGTSGRSQYF.